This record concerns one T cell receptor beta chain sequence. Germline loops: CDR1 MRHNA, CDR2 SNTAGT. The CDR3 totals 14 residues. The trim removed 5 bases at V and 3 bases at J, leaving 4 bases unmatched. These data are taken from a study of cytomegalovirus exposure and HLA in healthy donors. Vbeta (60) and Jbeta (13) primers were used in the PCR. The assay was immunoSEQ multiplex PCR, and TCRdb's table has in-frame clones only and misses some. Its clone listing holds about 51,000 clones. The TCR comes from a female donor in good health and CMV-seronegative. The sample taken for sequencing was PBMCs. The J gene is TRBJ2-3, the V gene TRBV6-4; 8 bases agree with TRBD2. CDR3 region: CASSSSGGTDTQYF. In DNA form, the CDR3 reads TGTGCCAGCAGTTCCTCGGGGGGGACAGATACGCAGTATTTT.